Listed below are T cell receptor beta chains from one sample, sequenced in a study of T cell repertoires in cytomegalovirus infection. TCRdb recomputed calls from the reads with MiXCR, one row per CDR3 protein. The data hold 200,000 to 300,000 distinct CDR3 sequences, with approximately 9% observed a single time. The sample taken for sequencing was PBMCs. These receptors originate from a human donor in good health (CMV status not recorded). Some clones in this sample may be carry-over from other donors' samples. CDR3s leave out the opening cysteine and the closing phenylalanine or tryptophan. Fields, in order: D gene, V gene, J gene, clone size, CDR3 protein. The D gene is left open where the match is weak. Size is stated for part of the rows, as once, few or many counts, or as a class when the clone is expanded.

d_gene: .; v_gene: TRBV7-8; j_gene: TRBJ2-5; abundance: many; CDR3aa: ASSLLGETQY
d_gene: .; v_gene: TRBV7-2; j_gene: TRBJ1-2; abundance: many; CDR3aa: ASSLGSGAAGYT
d_gene: .; v_gene: TRBV7-8; j_gene: TRBJ1-5; abundance: many; CDR3aa: ASSPWDNNNQPQH
d_gene: .; v_gene: TRBV7-2; j_gene: TRBJ1-3; abundance: many; CDR3aa: ASSSGGTPGVGYENTIY
d_gene: .; v_gene: TRBV6-4; j_gene: TRBJ2-3; abundance: many; CDR3aa: ASSDSTTDTQY
d_gene: TRBD2; v_gene: TRBV10-3; j_gene: TRBJ2-1; abundance: .; CDR3aa: AIRPGLGVSDEQF
d_gene: .; v_gene: TRBV7-2; j_gene: TRBJ1-5; abundance: many; CDR3aa: ASSLWVGQGNQPQH
d_gene: .; v_gene: TRBV20-1; j_gene: TRBJ1-6; abundance: .; CDR3aa: SAFSTQGSYNSPLH
d_gene: TRBD1; v_gene: TRBV7-9; j_gene: TRBJ2-5; abundance: many; CDR3aa: ASSLGDRDLRY
d_gene: .; v_gene: TRBV12-3/TRBV12-4; j_gene: TRBJ2-7; abundance: many; CDR3aa: ASRTHGGTYEQY
d_gene: .; v_gene: TRBV7-2; j_gene: TRBJ2-7; abundance: many; CDR3aa: ASSFPSRGRARSYEQY
d_gene: TRBD2; v_gene: TRBV7-2; j_gene: TRBJ2-3; abundance: .; CDR3aa: ASRRTSEAQY
d_gene: TRBD2; v_gene: TRBV7-6; j_gene: TRBJ2-1; abundance: few; CDR3aa: ASSLEAGGYNEQF
d_gene: .; v_gene: TRBV7-8; j_gene: TRBJ2-3; abundance: many; CDR3aa: ASSLKSDTQY
d_gene: .; v_gene: TRBV7-9; j_gene: TRBJ1-1; abundance: many; CDR3aa: ASSLEWQQAF
d_gene: .; v_gene: TRBV6-2/TRBV6-3; j_gene: TRBJ1-6; abundance: few; CDR3aa: ASSSGDGTKKSPLH
d_gene: TRBD1; v_gene: TRBV10-2; j_gene: TRBJ2-7; abundance: .; CDR3aa: ASSESAGTGSYEQY
d_gene: .; v_gene: TRBV10-3; j_gene: TRBJ2-1; abundance: many; CDR3aa: AISERGFDNEQF